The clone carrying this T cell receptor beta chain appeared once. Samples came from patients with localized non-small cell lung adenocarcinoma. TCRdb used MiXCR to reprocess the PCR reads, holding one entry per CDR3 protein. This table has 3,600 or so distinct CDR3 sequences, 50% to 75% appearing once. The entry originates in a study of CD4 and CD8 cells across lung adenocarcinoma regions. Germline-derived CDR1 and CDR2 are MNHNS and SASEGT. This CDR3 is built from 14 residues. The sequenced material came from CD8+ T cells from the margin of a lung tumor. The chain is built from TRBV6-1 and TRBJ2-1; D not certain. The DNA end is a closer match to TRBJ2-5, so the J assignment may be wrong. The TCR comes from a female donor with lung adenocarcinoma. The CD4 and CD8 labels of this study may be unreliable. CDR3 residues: CASSLQTSQETQYF. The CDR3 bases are TGTGCCAGCAGTCTTCAGACTTCTCAAGAGACCCAGTACTTC.